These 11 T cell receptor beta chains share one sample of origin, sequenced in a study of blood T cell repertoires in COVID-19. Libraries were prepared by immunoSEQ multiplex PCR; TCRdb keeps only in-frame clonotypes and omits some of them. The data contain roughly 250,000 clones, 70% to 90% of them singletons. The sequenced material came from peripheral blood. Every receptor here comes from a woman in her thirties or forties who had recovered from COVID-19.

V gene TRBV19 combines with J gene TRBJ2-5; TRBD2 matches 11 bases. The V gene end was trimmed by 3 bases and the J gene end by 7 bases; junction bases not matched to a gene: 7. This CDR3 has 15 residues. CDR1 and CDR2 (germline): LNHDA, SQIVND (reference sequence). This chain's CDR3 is CASSMGTSGLGTQYF. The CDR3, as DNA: TGTGCCAGTAGTATGGGGACTAGCGGTCTCGGGACCCAGTACTTC.

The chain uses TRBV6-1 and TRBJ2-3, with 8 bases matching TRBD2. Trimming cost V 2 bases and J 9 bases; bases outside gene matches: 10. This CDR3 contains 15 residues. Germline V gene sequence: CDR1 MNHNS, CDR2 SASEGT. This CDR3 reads CASSEPTGTRGTQYF. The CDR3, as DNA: TGTGCCAGCAGTGAACCAACCGGGACTAGGGGAACGCAGTATTTT.

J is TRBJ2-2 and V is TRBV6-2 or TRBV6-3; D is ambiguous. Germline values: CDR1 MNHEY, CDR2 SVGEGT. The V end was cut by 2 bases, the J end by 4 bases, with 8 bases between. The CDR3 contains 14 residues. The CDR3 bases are TGTGCCAGCAGTTACCTCAGTTTCACCGGGGAGCTGTTTTTT. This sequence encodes CASSYLSFTGELFF.

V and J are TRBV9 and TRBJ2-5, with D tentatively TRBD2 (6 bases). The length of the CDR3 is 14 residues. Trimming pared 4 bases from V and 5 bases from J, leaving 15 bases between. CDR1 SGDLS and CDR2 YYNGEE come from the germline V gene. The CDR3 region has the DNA TGTGCCAGCAGCCCGGGACTGACCGCGGAGACCCAGTACTTC. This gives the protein CASSPGLTAETQYF.

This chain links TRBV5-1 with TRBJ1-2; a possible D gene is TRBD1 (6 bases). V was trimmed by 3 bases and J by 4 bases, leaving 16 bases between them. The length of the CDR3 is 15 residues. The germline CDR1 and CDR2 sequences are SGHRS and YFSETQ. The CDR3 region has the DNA TGCGCCAGCAGCTCTACAGGGATTTCTTTCTATGGCTACACCTTC. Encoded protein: CASSSTGISFYGYTF.

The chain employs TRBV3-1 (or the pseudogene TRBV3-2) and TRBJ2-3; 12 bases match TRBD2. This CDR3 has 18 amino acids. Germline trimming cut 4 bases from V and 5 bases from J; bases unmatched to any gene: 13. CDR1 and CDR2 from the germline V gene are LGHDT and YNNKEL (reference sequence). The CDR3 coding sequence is TGTGCCAGCAGCCGGAATCAAACCGGGACTAGCGGGTTAGATACGCAGTATTTT. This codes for CASSRNQTGTSGLDTQYF.

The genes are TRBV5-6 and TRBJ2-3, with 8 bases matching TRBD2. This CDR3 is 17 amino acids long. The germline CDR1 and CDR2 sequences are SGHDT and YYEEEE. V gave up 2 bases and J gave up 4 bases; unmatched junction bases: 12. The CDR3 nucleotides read TGTGCCAGCAGCTTTTCATCCGGGACTAGGGCCTCAGATACGCAGTATTTT. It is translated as CASSFSSGTRASDTQYF.

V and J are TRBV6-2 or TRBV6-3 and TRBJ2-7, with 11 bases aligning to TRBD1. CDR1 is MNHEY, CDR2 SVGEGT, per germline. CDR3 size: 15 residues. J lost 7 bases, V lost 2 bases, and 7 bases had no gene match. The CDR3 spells CASSYQGQGVGEQYF. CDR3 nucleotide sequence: TGTGCCAGCAGTTACCAGGGACAGGGGGTAGGTGAGCAGTACTTC.

CDR3 coding DNA: TGTGCCAGCAGTGGGGCGGGAGGGAGAAATTATAATTCACCCCTCCACTTT. This codes for CASSGAGGRNYNSPLHF. The chain joins TRBV25-1 to TRBJ1-6; D is ambiguous. V lost 4 bases and J 4 bases, leaving 17 bases between the germline ends. CDR3 length: 17 residues. The V gene's germline CDR1 is MGHDK and CDR2 SYGVNS.

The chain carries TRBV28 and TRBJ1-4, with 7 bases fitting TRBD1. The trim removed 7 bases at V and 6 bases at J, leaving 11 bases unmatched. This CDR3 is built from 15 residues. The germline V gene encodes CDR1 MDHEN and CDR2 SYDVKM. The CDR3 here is CASNRQGGLDEKLFF. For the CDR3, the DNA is TGTGCCAGCAATAGACAAGGGGGCCTAGATGAAAAACTGTTTTTT.

The CDR3 reads CASRYPAGTGNLYGYTF. The CDR3 nucleotides read TGTGCCAGTAGATACCCGGCCGGGACAGGGAATCTCTATGGCTACACCTTC. The rearrangement uses TRBV19 and TRBJ1-2, with 9 bases matching TRBD1. CDR1 and CDR2 (germline): LNHDA, SQIVND (reference sequence). The CDR3 extends over 17 amino acids. V gave up 6 bases and J gave up 4 bases; unmatched junction bases: 15.